The T cell receptor (beta chain) described here comes from a study of response to subunit inactivated influenza vaccine. Study-level results: The authors put forward the suggestion that each seasonal influenza vaccination may bring in only a limited number of new T cells.

The V gene's germline CDR1 is LNHDA and CDR2 SQIVND (reference sequence). The length of the CDR3 is 15 residues. Trimming pared 3 bases from V and 1 base from J, leaving 12 bases between. This clonotype was seen only once. Antigen unknown. TCRdb passed the RT-PCR reads through MiXCR, listing each CDR3 protein once. Counted here are about 520,000 distinct CDR3 sequences, 7.2% occurring once; the ten biggest clones make up under 15%. The starting material was PBMCs from blood, obtained around 25 months after vaccination. This clonotype was obtained from a man between 50 and 69 years old who received an inactivated influenza vaccine. V and J are TRBV19 and TRBJ2-5; possibly TRBD1 for D (6 bases). In DNA, the CDR3 is TGTGCCAGTAGTATCTCACAGGGATCCCAAGAGACCCAGTACTTC. This translates into CASSISQGSQETQYF.